The T cell receptor beta chain under discussion was sequenced for a study of cytomegalovirus exposure and HLA in healthy donors. General study findings and limits: After further analysis at a later stage, 17,000 or so TCR beta sequences were associated with HLA alleles at 0.05 false discovery rate. Other equally common chains were less clonally expanded than HLA-associated TCR beta chains, a later analysis showed.

Amplification used 60 Vbeta primers and 13 Jbeta primers. Method: immunoSEQ multiplex PCR; TCRdb's copy keeps in-frame clones and lacks some. This sample has about 170,000 clones; 76% occur once, and the top ten carry around 0.71%. As regards this clone: No antigen is known for it.

The specimen sequenced was PBMCs. This receptor was obtained from a female donor in good health and CMV-seronegative.

The CDR3 reads CASSPPGGRLNTEAFF. The CDR3 bases are TGTGCCAGCAGCCCCCCAGGGGGACGGCTGAACACTGAAGCTTTCTTT. The V gene is TRBV7-2, the J gene TRBJ1-1, with 7 positions matching TRBD1. In germline, CDR1 is SGHTA, CDR2 FQGNSA. V gave up 5 bases and J gave up 0 bases; unmatched junction bases: 9. This CDR3 has 16 residues.